A selection of T cell receptor beta chains follows, all from one sample in a study of blood T cells in healthy people across ages. TCRdb re-analysed the 5' RACE reads in MiXCR, keeping a single row per CDR3 protein. The data show more than 1.4 million distinct CDR3 sequences, 42% seen once. The material sequenced was blood. These TCRs come from a young woman in good health. The CDR3 runs from the conserved cysteine through the conserved F or W. The D gene is left open where the match is weak. Clone size is shown for a subset of rows, as once, few, many or a class of expanded clone.

CDR3aa | d_gene | j_gene | abundance | v_gene
CASSSDPTWPPLHF | . | TRBJ1-6 | . | TRBV6-5
CASSLSTGQTYEQYF | TRBD1 | TRBJ2-7 | . | TRBV27
CSAVWGQETQYF | . | TRBJ2-5 | few | TRBV20-1
CASSSTGDGEQFF | TRBD1 | TRBJ2-1 | . | TRBV6-1
CAISELEEQYF | . | TRBJ2-5 | . | TRBV10-3
CASSTGGTDTQYF | TRBD1 | TRBJ2-3 | many | TRBV7-3
CASSGGTGERTPLHF | TRBD1 | TRBJ1-6 | . | TRBV5-1
CASNSLPAGGIDTQYF | TRBD2 | TRBJ2-3 | . | TRBV2
CADPNGTIANYGYTF | . | TRBJ1-2 | . | TRBV30
CTSSSPGVVDQPQHF | . | TRBJ1-5 | . | TRBV7-9
CASSYVGIQDYGYTF | . | TRBJ1-2 | few | TRBV6-2/TRBV6-3
CSARLAGGYNEQFF | TRBD2 | TRBJ2-1 | many | TRBV29-1
CSAKGLDAYEQYF | . | TRBJ2-7 | once | TRBV20-1
CASRPSGRAITDTQYF | TRBD2 | TRBJ2-3 | . | TRBV6-2/TRBV6-3
CASSKHRTDSNQPQHF | . | TRBJ1-5 | . | TRBV21-1
CSVEDPAGPPEAFF | . | TRBJ1-1 | . | TRBV29-1
CASSEAGTGAHNEQFF | TRBD1 | TRBJ2-1 | few | TRBV2
CASRAPGVSYNEQFF | . | TRBJ2-1 | . | TRBV5-6
CASRHPNTGELFF | . | TRBJ2-2 | . | TRBV7-2
CASSRRLADIYNEQFF | TRBD2 | TRBJ2-1 | few | TRBV7-2
CASSFQASEDDQYF | . | TRBJ2-7 | . | TRBV5-1
CASIRDTTILLSGYTF | . | TRBJ1-2 | few | TRBV7-2
CASSDLTGGSAEQYF | TRBD1 | TRBJ2-7 | few | TRBV2
CASSRSGGSFGTQYF | TRBD2 | TRBJ2-3 | few | TRBV6-5
CASAGEGNQPQHF | . | TRBJ1-5 | . | TRBV7-9
CANNTIPGQGRSGEQFF | TRBD1 | TRBJ2-1 | once | TRBV5-5
CASSYARGAEYGYTF | . | TRBJ1-2 | . | TRBV6-5